The 21 T cell receptor beta chains listed next were all sequenced from one sample in a study of shared clonotypes between healthy human individuals. Generated by immunoSEQ multiplex PCR, the TCRdb table keeps only in-frame clones and is missing some. The table includes 2.5 million or so clones, over 85% detected once. Sequences were obtained from naive CD4+ T cells sorted from blood. Subset in this sample: CD45RA+ positively selected. The receptors were gathered from a man younger than 35 in good health.

The chain joins TRBV10-1 to TRBJ2-1, with 7 bases identical to TRBD2. Trimming cost V 2 bases and J 4 bases; bases outside gene matches: 2. The CDR3 loop spans 14 amino acids. The V gene's germline CDR1 is WNHNN and CDR2 SYGVQD (reference sequence). This CDR3 is CASSEAGAYNEQFF. In nucleotides, the CDR3 is TGCGCCAGCAGTGAGGCGGGAGCTTACAATGAGCAGTTCTTC.

In the case of this clone: Other DNA variants within this sample encode the same CDR3. The chain is built from TRBV5-4 and TRBJ1-4; D perhaps matches TRBD1 (6 bases). The CDR3 sequence is 14 residues long. V lost 4 bases, J lost 6 bases, and 13 bases lay in between. Germline V lookup: CDR1 SGHNT, CDR2 YYREEE (reference sequence). CDR3 sequence reads: CASSPRGGDEKLFF. DNA of the CDR3: TGTGCCAGCAGCCCGCGGGGGGGCGATGAAAAACTGTTTTTT.

Details on this clone: Distinct nucleotide sequences in the sample also encode this CDR3. The V and J genes are TRBV9 and TRBJ2-5, with unresolved D. Trimming left V 2 bases short and J 0 bases short, with 5 bases between. This CDR3 has 13 amino acids. Germline lookup yields CDR1 SGDLS and CDR2 YYNGEE. The CDR3 bases are TGTGCCAGCAGCGTCGGCCACCAAGAGACCCAGTACTTC. Its translation: CASSVGHQETQYF.

CDR3 in DNA: TGCGCCAGCAGCATCGGACTAGGCGACTCCTACGAGCAGTACTTC. Amino acids: CASSIGLGDSYEQYF. The genes are TRBV5-1 and TRBJ2-7, with 7 bases lining up with TRBD2. The CDR3 contains 15 residues. The junction had 7 bases not matched to a gene; V was cut back by 4 bases and J by 0 bases. CDR1 is SGHRS and CDR2 is YFSETQ in the germline V gene.

The V call is TRBV5-1, the J call TRBJ2-7; 8 bases agree with TRBD1. The germline CDR1 and CDR2 sequences are SGHRS and YFSETQ. With V trimmed by 4 bases and J by 5 bases, 11 bases remained unmatched. This CDR3 comprises 15 residues. The CDR3 region has the DNA TGCGCCAGCAGCGTTGGCAGGGGGCGATTGGACGAGCAGTACTTC. This gives the protein CASSVGRGRLDEQYF.

This chain joins TRBV19 and TRBJ2-1; TRBD2 matches at 8 bases. The CDR3 sequence is 15 residues long. Germline trimming cut 2 bases from V and 2 bases from J; bases unmatched to any gene: 2. From germline, CDR1 is LNHDA and CDR2 SQIVND (reference sequence). The CDR3 reads CASSIPAGAYNEQFF. As DNA, the CDR3 is TGTGCCAGTAGTATACCAGCGGGAGCCTACAATGAGCAGTTCTTC.

The gene calls are TRBV5-1 and TRBJ1-1; unclear D gene. The V gene lost 0 bases and the J gene lost 7 bases, with 13 bases spanning the gap. Germline assignment: CDR1 SGHRS and CDR2 YFSETQ. The CDR3 extends over 14 amino acids. Here the CDR3 DNA reads TGCGCCAGCAGCTTGGGATCAGGTCCCTATGAAGCTTTCTTT. Its translation: CASSLGSGPYEAFF.

V gene TRBV6-6 combines with J gene TRBJ2-1; D is perhaps TRBD2 (7 bases). CDR1 is MNHNY and CDR2 is SVGAGI in the germline V gene (reference sequence). V lost 5 bases, J lost 5 bases, and 16 bases lay in between. The CDR3 loop spans 15 amino acids. The CDR3 here is CASSGYRGADNEQFF. The DNA for the CDR3 is TGTGCCAGCAGTGGATACCGGGGGGCCGACAATGAGCAGTTCTTC.

V gene TRBV4-1 combines with J gene TRBJ1-2, with D unresolved. The V and J ends lost 0 bases and 4 bases respectively, with 12 bases between them. CDR1 and CDR2 (germline): MGHRA, YSYEKL. This CDR3 has 15 residues. CDR3 sequence reads: CASSQEGRTSYGYTF. Written as DNA, the CDR3 is TGCGCCAGCAGCCAAGAGGGTCGTACTTCCTATGGCTACACCTTC.

The chain employs TRBV10-3 and TRBJ2-3, with TRBD2 matching over 11 bases. Germline trimming cut 10 bases from V and 0 bases from J; bases unmatched to any gene: 15. The germline gives CDR1 ENHRY, CDR2 SYGVKD. The CDR3 covers 18 residues. CDR3 sequence (DNA): TGTGCCACCAAGACTAGCGGGGCCGACAGATCTAGCACAGATACGCAGTATTTT. Protein product: CATKTSGADRSSTDTQYF.

The V call is TRBV21-1, the J call TRBJ1-2. TRBV21-1 is recorded as a pseudogene. The CDR3 covers 13 residues. CDR3 sequence reads: CASICPAHLRYTF. The CDR3 nucleotides are TGTGCCAGCATCTGTCCCGCTCATCTACGCTACACCTTC.

This chain connects TRBV7-2 to TRBJ2-6; D is possibly TRBD1 (6 bases). Germline CDR1 is SGHTA and CDR2 is FQGNSA. The CDR3 has 16 amino acids. V lost 3 bases to trimming and J lost 2 bases, with 11 bases between them. The CDR3 reads CASSFPRGAGANVLTF. The DNA of the CDR3 is TGTGCCAGCAGCTTCCCCAGGGGTGCTGGGGCCAACGTCCTGACTTTC.

This clone was seen once. This specimen includes other DNA sequences encoding the same CDR3. The chain is built from TRBV5-1 and TRBJ2-7; 8 bases are shared with TRBD2. V lost 4 bases, J lost 4 bases, and 7 bases stayed unmatched. Germline V gives CDR1 SGHRS, CDR2 YFSETQ. CDR3 length equals 14 residues. The CDR3 loop reads CASSPGTSVYEQYF. The CDR3 region has the DNA TGCGCCAGCAGCCCCGGGACTAGTGTATACGAGCAGTACTTC.

This chain links TRBV7-8 with TRBJ1-5; TRBD1 aligns across 7 bases. CDR3 length: 14 residues. Germline V gene sequence: CDR1 SGHVS, CDR2 FQNEAQ. With V trimmed by 3 bases and J by 2 bases, 1 base remained unmatched. In DNA form, the CDR3 reads TGTGCCAGCAGCTTTGGACAGGGCAATCAGCCCCAGCATTTT. Its protein is CASSFGQGNQPQHF. Drawing the rest from reference TRBV7-8 and TRBJ1-5, the complete variable domain is GAGVSQSPRYKVAKRGQDVALRCDPISGHVSLFWYQQALGQGPEFLTYFQNEAQLDKSGLPSDRFFAERPEGSVSTLKIQRTQQEDSAVYLCASSFGQGNQPQHFGDGTRLSIL.

J is TRBJ2-2 and V is TRBV5-1; 9 bases are a match to TRBD1. The CDR3 consists of 16 residues. Trimming removed 4 bases from V and 1 base from J; junction bases left unmatched: 5. Germline loops: CDR1 SGHRS, CDR2 YFSETQ. The CDR3 is CASSNRDRVNTGELFF. The DNA for the CDR3 is TGCGCCAGCAGCAACCGGGACAGGGTGAACACCGGGGAGCTGTTTTTT.

V is TRBV4-1 and J is TRBJ2-1, with D perhaps TRBD2 (6 bases). This CDR3 comprises 12 residues. Germline V gene lookup returns CDR1 MGHRA and CDR2 YSYEKL. V lost 3 bases and J 9 bases, leaving 9 bases between the germline ends. The CDR3 here is CASSQFGGEQFF. As DNA, the CDR3 is TGCGCCAGCAGCCAGTTCGGGGGTGAGCAGTTCTTC.

This chain joins TRBV5-1 and TRBJ2-2; either TRBD1 or TRBD2 may supply D (5 bases each). V was pared by 1 base and J by 6 bases, with 10 bases between. Germline lookup yields CDR1 SGHRS and CDR2 YFSETQ. There are 14 residues in the CDR3. In nucleotides, the CDR3 is TGCGCCAGCAGCTTGATCCAGGGACCCGGGGAGCTGTTTTTT. Translating gives CASSLIQGPGELFF.

The rearrangement joins TRBV10-3 to TRBJ2-3; tentatively, D is TRBD2 (6 bases). This CDR3 comprises 14 residues. V was shortened by 5 bases and J by 3 bases, with 12 bases between the two germline ends. Per germline, CDR1 ENHRY and CDR2 SYGVKD. The CDR3 DNA reads as TGTGCCATCAGTCTCTACGGGGGAACAGATACGCAGTATTTT. Its protein product is CAISLYGGTDTQYF.

The chain uses TRBV6-5 and TRBJ2-1; D ambiguous. V was pared by 5 bases and J by 8 bases, with 13 bases between. The CDR3 extends over 13 amino acids. Germline V gives CDR1 MNHEY, CDR2 SVGAGI. Here the CDR3 DNA reads TGTGCCAGCAGTGAAGTAGCAGGCGATGAGCAGTTCTTC. It translates to CASSEVAGDEQFF.

The chain links TRBV23-1 to TRBJ2-3; 8 bases match TRBD2. TRBV23-1 is placed among ORFs of uncertain function. J gave up 3 bases and V 1 base, and 3 bases lay outside the gene matches. This CDR3 comprises 15 residues. The CDR3 loop is CASSQWAGGTDTQYF. Here the CDR3 DNA reads TGCGCCAGCAGTCAATGGGCGGGAGGAACAGATACGCAGTATTTT.

Comments on this clone: At the DNA level, this CDR3 is encoded by other sequences in the same sample as well. The chain joins TRBV7-2 to TRBJ2-7; TRBD1 agrees at 9 bases. Germline V gene lookup returns CDR1 SGHTA and CDR2 FQGNSA. The CDR3 is made up of 15 amino acids. V shed 1 base, J shed 2 bases, and the junction held 3 bases outside the gene matches. Written as DNA, the CDR3 is TGTGCCAGCAGCTTAGGGACAGGGGCGACCTACGAGCAGTACTTC. Amino acids: CASSLGTGATYEQYF.